This T cell receptor beta chain was found in a study of T-cell reconstitution after alpha-beta-depleted transplantation in children. Notes on the study in general: After transplant, at about two months, alpha-beta T cells were reportedly derived from several hundred expanded graft clones.

TCRbeta library construction was performed incorporating unique molecular identifiers. TCRdb itself ran the PCR reads through MiXCR, one entry per CDR3 protein. The sample includes hundreds of thousands of distinct CDR3 sequences, about 10% seen only once; the top ten take about 2%. This clonotype came up a few times. Its antigen is not identified. The sequenced sample was PBMCs, obtained before TCRalphabeta/CD19-depleted stem cell transplant. The source is a child aged 2 to 10 with inherited bone marrow failure, due to receive a stem cell transplant.

The CDR3 is CASSATTDTQYF. The CDR3 DNA reads TGTGCCAGCAGCGCGACAACAGATACGCAGTATTTT. The gene calls are TRBV9 and TRBJ2-3; D not certain. The length of the CDR3 is 12 residues. Germline CDR1 is SGDLS and CDR2 is YYNGEE. V lost 3 bases to trimming and J lost 3 bases, with 5 bases between them.